These 10 T cell receptor beta chains were all obtained from the same sample, sequenced in a study of human CD8 memory T cell subsets. By UMI-labeled 5' RACE, the TCR beta libraries were made. With the 5' RACE reads reprocessed, TCRdb shows one record per CDR3 protein and no DNA. This table holds almost 7,500 distinct CDR3 sequences. TPEX cells were CCR7+ PD-1+ TIGIT+ early memory CD8+ T cells with exhausted-like traits. Sequenced sample: CD8+ T cells from PBMCs. These receptor sequences come from a human donor in good health.

This clonotype ranks as medium-sized (0.01 to 0.1%) in terms of frequency. V and J are TRBV28 and TRBJ2-5; TCRdb returns TRBD2, unconfirmable since there is no DNA. This CDR3 region has 18 residues. Germline V CDR1 and CDR2: MDHEN, SYDVKM. CDR3 loop: CASSFITLQSVYKETQYF.

The chain uses TRBV5-5 and TRBJ2-4; the TCRdb call, TRBD1, lacks DNA for checking. The germline V gene encodes CDR1 SGHKS and CDR2 YYEKEE (reference sequence). The CDR3 extends over 14 amino acids. The chain's CDR3 is CASSLRTGLNIQYF. The whole variable domain, filled in from reference TRBV5-5 and TRBJ2-4, reads DAGVTQSPTHLIKTRGQQVTLRCSPISGHKSVSWYQQVLGQGPQFIFQYYEKEERGRGNFPDRFSARQFPNYSSELNVNALLLGDSALYLCASSLRTGLNIQYFGAGTRLSVL.

The chain combines TRBV6-2 or TRBV6-3 with TRBJ1-1. Germline CDR1 and CDR2: MNHEY and SVGEGT. The length of the CDR3 is 15 residues. CDR3 loop: CASSYSGRVNTEAFF.

The chain combines TRBV2 with TRBJ2-3. The length of the CDR3 is 14 residues. Germline-derived CDR1 and CDR2 are SNHLY and FYNNEI. The CDR3: CASGVRGSTDTQYF.

CDR3 amino acids: CASSLAGGPYEQYF. This rearrangement joins TRBV7-9 to TRBJ2-7. The V gene's germline CDR1 is SEHNR and CDR2 FQNEAQ (reference sequence). CDR3 size: 14 residues.

This chain uses TRBV12-3 or TRBV12-4 with TRBJ2-3; the TCRdb call, TRBD1, lacks DNA for checking. CDR3 length: 16 amino acids. The CDR3 region is CASSPTGGVGTDTQYF.

The V and J genes are TRBV7-9 and TRBJ1-6. Germline-derived CDR1 and CDR2 are SEHNR and FQNEAQ (reference sequence). The CDR3 is 14 residues long. The CDR3 is CASLGSLGDSPLHF.

The rearrangement uses TRBV2 and TRBJ1-1. This CDR3 has 13 residues. From germline, CDR1 is SNHLY and CDR2 FYNNEI. The CDR3 protein is CASSAPGRTEAFF.

The V call is TRBV20-1, the J call TRBJ2-7. The CDR3 spans 12 residues. In germline, CDR1 is DFQATT, CDR2 SNEGSKA (reference sequence). The CDR3: CSARPETYEQYF.

V is TRBV5-4 and J is TRBJ2-5. Germline CDR1 SGHNT, CDR2 YYREEE (reference sequence). The length of the CDR3 is 13 residues. This CDR3 reads CASSLVAIETQYF.